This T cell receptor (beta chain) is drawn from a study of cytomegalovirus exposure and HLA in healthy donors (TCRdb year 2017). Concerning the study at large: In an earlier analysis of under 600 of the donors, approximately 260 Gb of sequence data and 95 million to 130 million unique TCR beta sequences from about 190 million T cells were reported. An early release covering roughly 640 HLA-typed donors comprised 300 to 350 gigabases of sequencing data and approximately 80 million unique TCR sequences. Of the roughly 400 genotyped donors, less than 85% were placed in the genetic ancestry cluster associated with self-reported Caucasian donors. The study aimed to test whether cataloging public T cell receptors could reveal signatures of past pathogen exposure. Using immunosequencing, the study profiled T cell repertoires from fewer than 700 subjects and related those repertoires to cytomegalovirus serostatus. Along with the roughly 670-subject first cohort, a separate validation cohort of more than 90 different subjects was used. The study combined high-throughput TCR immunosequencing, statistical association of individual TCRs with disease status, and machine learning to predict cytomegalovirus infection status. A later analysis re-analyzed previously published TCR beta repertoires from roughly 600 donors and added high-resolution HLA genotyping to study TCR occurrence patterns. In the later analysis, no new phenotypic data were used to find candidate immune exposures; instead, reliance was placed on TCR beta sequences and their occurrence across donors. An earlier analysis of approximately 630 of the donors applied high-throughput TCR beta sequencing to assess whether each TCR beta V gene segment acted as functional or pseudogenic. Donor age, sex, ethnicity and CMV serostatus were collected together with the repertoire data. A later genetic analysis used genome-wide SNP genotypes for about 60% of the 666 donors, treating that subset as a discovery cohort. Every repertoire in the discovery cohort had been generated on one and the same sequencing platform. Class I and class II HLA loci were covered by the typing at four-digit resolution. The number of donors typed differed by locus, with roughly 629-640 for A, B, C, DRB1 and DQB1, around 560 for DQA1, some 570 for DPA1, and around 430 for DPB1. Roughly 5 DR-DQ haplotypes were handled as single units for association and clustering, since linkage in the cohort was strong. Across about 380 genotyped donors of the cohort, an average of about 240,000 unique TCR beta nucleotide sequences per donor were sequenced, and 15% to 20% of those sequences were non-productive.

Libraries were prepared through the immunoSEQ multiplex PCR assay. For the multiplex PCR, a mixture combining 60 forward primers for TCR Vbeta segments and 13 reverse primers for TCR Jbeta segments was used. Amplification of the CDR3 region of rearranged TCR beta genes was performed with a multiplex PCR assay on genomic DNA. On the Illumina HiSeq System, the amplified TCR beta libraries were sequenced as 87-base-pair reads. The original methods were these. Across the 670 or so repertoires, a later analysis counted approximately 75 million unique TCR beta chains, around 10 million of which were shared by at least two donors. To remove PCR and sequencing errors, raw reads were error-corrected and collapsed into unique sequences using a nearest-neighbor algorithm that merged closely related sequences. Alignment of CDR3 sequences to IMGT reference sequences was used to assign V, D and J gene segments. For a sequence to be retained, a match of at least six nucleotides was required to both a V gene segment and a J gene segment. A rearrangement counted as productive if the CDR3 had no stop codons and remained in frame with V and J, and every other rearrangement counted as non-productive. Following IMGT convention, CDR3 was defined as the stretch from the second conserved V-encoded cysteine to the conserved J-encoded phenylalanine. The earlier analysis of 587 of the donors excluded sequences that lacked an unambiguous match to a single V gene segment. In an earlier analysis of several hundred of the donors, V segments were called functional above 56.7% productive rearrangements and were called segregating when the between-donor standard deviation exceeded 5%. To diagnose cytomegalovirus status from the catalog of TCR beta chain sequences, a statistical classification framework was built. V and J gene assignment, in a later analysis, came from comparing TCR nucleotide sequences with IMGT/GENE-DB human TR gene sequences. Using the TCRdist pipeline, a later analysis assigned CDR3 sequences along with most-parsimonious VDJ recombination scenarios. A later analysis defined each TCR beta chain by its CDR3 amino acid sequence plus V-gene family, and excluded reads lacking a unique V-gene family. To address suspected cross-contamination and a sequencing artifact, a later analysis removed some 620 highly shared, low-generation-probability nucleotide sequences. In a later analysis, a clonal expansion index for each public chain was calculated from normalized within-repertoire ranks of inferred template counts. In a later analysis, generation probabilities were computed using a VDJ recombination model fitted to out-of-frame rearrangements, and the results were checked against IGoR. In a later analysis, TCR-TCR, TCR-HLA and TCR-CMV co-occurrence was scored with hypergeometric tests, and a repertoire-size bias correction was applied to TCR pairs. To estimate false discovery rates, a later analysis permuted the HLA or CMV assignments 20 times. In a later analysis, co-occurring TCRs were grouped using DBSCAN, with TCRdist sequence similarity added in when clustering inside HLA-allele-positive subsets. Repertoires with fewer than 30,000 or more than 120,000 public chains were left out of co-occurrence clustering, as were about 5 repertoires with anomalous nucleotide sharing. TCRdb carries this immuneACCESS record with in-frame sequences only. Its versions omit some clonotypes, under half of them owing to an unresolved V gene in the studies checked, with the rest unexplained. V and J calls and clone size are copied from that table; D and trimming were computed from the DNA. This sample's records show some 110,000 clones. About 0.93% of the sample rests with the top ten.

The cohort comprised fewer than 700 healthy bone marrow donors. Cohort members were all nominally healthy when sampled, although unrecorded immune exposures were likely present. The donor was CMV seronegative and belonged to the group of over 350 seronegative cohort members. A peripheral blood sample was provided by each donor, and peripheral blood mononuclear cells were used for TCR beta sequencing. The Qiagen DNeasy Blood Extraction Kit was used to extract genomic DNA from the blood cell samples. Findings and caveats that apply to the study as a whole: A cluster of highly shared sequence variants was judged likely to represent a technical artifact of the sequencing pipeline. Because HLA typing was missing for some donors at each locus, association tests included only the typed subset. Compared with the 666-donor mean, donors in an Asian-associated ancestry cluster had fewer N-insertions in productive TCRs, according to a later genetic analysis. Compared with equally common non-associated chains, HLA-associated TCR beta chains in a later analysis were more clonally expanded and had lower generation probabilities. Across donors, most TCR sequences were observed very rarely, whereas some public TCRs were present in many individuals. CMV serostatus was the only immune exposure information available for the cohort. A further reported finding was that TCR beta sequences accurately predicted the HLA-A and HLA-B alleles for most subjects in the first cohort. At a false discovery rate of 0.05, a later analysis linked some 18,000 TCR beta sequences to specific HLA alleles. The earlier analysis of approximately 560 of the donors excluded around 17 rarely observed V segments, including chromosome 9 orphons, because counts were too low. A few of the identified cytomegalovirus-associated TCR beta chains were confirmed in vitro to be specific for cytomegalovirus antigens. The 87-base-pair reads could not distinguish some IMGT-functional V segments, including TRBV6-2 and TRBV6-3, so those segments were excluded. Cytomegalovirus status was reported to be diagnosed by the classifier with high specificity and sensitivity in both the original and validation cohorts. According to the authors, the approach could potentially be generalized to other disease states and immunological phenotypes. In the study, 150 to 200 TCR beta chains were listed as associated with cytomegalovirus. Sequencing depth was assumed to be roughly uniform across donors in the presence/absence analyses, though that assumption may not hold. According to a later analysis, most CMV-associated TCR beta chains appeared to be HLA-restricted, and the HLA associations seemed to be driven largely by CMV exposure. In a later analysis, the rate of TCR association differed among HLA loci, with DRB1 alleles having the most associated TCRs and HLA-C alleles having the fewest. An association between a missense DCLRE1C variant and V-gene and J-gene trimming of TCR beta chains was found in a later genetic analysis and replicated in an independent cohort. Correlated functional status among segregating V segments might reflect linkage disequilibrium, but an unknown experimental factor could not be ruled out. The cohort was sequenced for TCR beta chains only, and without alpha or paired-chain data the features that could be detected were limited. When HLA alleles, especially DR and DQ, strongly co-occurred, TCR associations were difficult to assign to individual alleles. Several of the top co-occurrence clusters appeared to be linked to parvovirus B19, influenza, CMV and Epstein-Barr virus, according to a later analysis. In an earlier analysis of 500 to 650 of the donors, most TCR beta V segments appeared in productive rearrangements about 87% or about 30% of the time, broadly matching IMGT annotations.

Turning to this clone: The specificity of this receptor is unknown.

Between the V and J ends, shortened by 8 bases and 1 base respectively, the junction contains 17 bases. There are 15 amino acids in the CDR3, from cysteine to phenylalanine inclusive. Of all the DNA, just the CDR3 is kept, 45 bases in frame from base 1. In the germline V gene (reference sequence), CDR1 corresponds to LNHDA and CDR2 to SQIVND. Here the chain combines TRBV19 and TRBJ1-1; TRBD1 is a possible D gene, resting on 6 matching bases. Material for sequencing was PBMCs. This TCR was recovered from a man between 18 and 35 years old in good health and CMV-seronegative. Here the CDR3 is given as CASGLGGAPNTEAFF. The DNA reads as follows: TGTGCCAGTGGGTTGGGGGGGGCCCCGAACACTGAAGCTTTCTTT.